This TCR beta chain was sequenced in a study of T cell repertoires in cytomegalovirus infection. Study-level information: HLA-B-restricted CMV epitopes that are well studied were used alongside recently identified HLA-C-restricted ones. In public TCR beta signatures, there were indications of both CMV infection and matching HLA type. Overall study results and limits: People with CMV and the relevant HLA were identified by cumulative public TCR beta family frequency. Across the ex vivo response, the dominant clonotypes were HLA-C-restricted CMV-specific TCR beta clonotypes.

MiXCR, run by TCRdb on the reads, gives a single entry per CDR3 protein. The repertoire has 650,000 to 850,000 distinct CDR3 sequences, around 29% of them found once; the top ten carry about 12%. V was pared by 0 bases and J by 1 base, with 6 bases of the junction left unmatched. The CDR3 is made up of 15 amino acids. Per the germline V gene, CDR1 is DFQATT and CDR2 is SNEGSKA (reference sequence). Comment on this clonotype: Its cognate antigen is unknown.

The source of this sequence is a human donor in good health (CMV status not recorded). Some clones in this sample may be carry-over from other donors' samples. The chain is built from TRBV20-1 and TRBJ2-7; 7 bases are shared with TRBD2. The sample in question was cultured CD8+ T cells from PBMCs, obtained from culture after CMV antigen stimulation. As DNA, the CDR3 is TGCAGTGCTAGAGATCCCCGGGGGGTGTCCTACGAGCAGTACGTC. Its translation is CSARDPRGVSYEQYV.